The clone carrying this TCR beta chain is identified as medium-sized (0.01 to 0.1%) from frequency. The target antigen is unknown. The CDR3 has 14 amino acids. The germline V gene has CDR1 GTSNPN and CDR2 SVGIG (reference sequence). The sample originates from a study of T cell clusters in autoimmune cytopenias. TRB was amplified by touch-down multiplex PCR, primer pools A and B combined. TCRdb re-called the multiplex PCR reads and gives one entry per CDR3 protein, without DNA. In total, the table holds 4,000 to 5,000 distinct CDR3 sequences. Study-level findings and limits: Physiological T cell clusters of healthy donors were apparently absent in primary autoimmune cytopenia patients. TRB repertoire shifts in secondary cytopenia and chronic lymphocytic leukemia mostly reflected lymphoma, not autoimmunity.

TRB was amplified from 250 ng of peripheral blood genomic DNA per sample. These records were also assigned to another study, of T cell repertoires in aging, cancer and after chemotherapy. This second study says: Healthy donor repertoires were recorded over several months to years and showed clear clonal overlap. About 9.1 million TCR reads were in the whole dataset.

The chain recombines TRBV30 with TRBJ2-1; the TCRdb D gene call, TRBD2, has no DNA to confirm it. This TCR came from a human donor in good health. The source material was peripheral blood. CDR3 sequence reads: CASISGRATGEQFF.